The entry below gives a single TCR beta chain sequence along with its context. CDR1 and CDR2 (germline): SGHNT, YYREEE (reference sequence). V shed 3 bases and J 6 bases; nucleotides not matched to a gene: 2. The CDR3 totals 12 residues. This sample is part of a study of cytomegalovirus exposure and HLA in healthy donors. It was with 60 Vbeta and 13 Jbeta primers that the PCR ran. Assay used: immunoSEQ multiplex PCR; TCRdb lists only in-frame clones, some missing. The sample has about 84,000 clones; roughly 61% are singletons. The origin of this receptor is a woman aged 40 to 50 in good health and CMV-seropositive. Sequences were obtained from PBMCs. This chain connects TRBV5-4 to TRBJ1-2; TRBD1 matches 7 bases. CDR3 in DNA: TGTGCCAGCAGCTCCCAGGGGGATGGCTACACCTTC. It codes for CASSSQGDGYTF.